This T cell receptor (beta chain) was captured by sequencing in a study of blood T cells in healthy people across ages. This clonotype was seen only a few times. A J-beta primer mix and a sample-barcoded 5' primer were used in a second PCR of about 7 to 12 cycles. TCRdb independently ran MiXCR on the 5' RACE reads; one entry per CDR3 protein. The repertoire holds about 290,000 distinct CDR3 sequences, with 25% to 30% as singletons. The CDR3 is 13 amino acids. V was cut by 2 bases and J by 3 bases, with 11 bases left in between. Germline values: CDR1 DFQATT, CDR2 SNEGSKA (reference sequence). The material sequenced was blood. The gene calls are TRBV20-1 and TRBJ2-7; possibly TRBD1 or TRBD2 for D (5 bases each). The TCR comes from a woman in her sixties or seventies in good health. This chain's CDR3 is CSARSRGVYEQYF. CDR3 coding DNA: TGCAGTGCTAGATCGCGAGGGGTCTACGAGCAGTACTTC.